This T cell receptor (beta chain) came from a study of CXCR3-negative and CXCR3-positive naive CD8 T cells. Each CD8+ T cell subset was flow-sorted in triplicate. Every sort contained approximately 300,000 cells. A CD45RO-CCR7+CD27+CD95- profile was what naive CD8+ T cells displayed. For this clonotype: Antigen unknown.

This CDR3 has 14 amino acids. Looked up from germline, CDR1 is LNHNV and CDR2 is YYDKDF (reference sequence). In preparing the TRB cDNA libraries, 5' RACE with UMI labels was used. TCRdb reprocessed the 5' RACE reads, keeping one entry per CDR3 protein, no DNA. The listing contains around 140,000 distinct CDR3 sequences. Study conclusions and caveats: Diversity proved comparably high across both naive subsets and much lower in memory CD8+ cells. It was found that naive subsets had comparable surface CD5, and TCR strength was inferred from TRB CDR3 properties.

The chain couples TRBV15 to TRBJ2-5. The TCR comes from a human donor in good health. Some clones in this sample may be carry-over from other donors' samples. The specimen sequenced was naive CXCR3- CD8+ T cells from blood. As for subset: CD45RO-CCR7+CD27+CD95- naive CD8+ T cells lacking CXCR3 (TNR3-). The CDR3 sequence is CATSRGTRQETQYF.